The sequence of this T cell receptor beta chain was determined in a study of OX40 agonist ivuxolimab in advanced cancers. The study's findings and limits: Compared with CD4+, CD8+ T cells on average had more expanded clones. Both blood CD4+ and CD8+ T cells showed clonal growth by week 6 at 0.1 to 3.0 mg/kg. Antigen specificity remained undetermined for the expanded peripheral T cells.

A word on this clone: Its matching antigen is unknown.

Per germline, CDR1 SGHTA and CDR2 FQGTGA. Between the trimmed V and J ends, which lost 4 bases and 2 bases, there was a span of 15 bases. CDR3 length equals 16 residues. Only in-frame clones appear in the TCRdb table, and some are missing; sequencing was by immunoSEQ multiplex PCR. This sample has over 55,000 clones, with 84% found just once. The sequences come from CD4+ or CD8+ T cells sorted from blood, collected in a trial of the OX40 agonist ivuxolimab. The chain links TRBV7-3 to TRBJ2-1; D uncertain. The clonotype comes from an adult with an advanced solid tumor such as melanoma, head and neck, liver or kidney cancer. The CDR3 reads CASSSGVDLTYNEQFF. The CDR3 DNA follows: TGTGCCAGCAGCTCCGGAGTTGACTTGACCTACAATGAGCAGTTCTTC.